This T cell receptor (beta chain) derives from a study of shared clonotypes between healthy human individuals. TCRdb's copy holds only in-frame clones and misses some; the assay was immunoSEQ multiplex PCR. The table lists roughly 1,500,000 clones, less than 99% of them singletons. The CDR3 totals 10 residues. V gave up 3 bases and J gave up 10 bases, with 8 bases separating them. Germline assignment: CDR1 DFQATT and CDR2 SNEGSKA (reference sequence). The donors, all of them Caucasian adults, lived in Nashville, Tennessee. A CD45RA+ naive subset and a CD45RA-negative memory subset were split from CD4+ cells. On this clone: The antigen is not known.

Study results and limitations: On the whole, naive subsets had larger estimated richness than memory subsets had.

The sequence came from a man aged 25-45 years in good health. The rearrangement joins TRBV20-1 to TRBJ2-3; D is undetermined. Material for sequencing was naive CD4+ T cells sorted from blood. The subset: CD45RA+ positively selected. CDR3 loop: CSASRQAQYF. The CDR3 nucleotides are TGCAGTGCTAGCCGCCAGGCGCAGTATTTT.